This is a list of T cell receptor beta chains from one sample in a study of cytomegalovirus exposure and HLA in healthy donors. Here immunoSEQ multiplex PCR was the method, and the copy in TCRdb shows in-frame clones only, minus some. The table shows around 91,000 clones, with approximately 84% occurring only once. The specimen was PBMCs. The source is a man between 18 and 35 years old in good health and CMV-seronegative. CDR3s include the opening cysteine and the closing phenylalanine or tryptophan. D genes are given only for firm matches. Rows may omit the clone size; those that give it use once, few, many or a size class.

size: once
D: -
J: TRBJ1-2
V: TRBV5-1
DNA: TGCGCCAGCAGCTTAACAGGGTTCACCTATGGCTACACCTTC
CDR3: CASSLTGFTYGYTF

size: -
D: -
J: TRBJ2-2
V: TRBV2
DNA: TGTGCCAGCAGGGGACTCAGCACCGGGGAGCTGTTTTTT
CDR3: CASRGLSTGELFF

size: -
D: -
J: TRBJ2-5
V: TRBV6-5
DNA: TGTGCCAGCAGCCCCCGGGGTGGGGAGACCCAGTACTTC
CDR3: CASSPRGGETQYF

size: once
D: -
J: TRBJ1-1
V: TRBV6-5
DNA: TGTGCCAGCACCGACAACATGAACACTGAAGCTTTCTTT
CDR3: CASTDNMNTEAFF

size: -
D: -
J: TRBJ2-7
V: TRBV28
DNA: TGTGCCAGCAGTTTAATCACAGTCCGGCACGTTCAGTACTTC
CDR3: CASSLITVRHVQYF

size: few
D: -
J: TRBJ1-4
V: TRBV6-5
DNA: TGTGCCAGCCAACTGGACAGAACAACTAATGAAAAACTGTTTTTT
CDR3: CASQLDRTTNEKLFF

size: -
D: -
J: TRBJ2-7
V: TRBV16
DNA: TGTGCCAGCAGCCCCCAGGGTTACGAGCAGTACTTC
CDR3: CASSPQGYEQYF

size: once
D: TRBD1
J: TRBJ1-6
V: TRBV28
DNA: TGTGCCAGCAGTTTAATTCAGGGGGCGAGCCTCGGTAATTCACCCCTCCACTTT
CDR3: CASSLIQGASLGNSPLHF

size: -
D: -
J: TRBJ2-5
V: TRBV6-1
DNA: TGTGCCAGCAGTGAAGTGGACACCACCCAAGAGACCCAGTACTTC
CDR3: CASSEVDTTQETQYF

size: once
D: -
J: TRBJ2-7
V: TRBV28
DNA: TGTGCCAGCAGTTTCCGGCAGACTAATTCCTACGAGCAGTACTTC
CDR3: CASSFRQTNSYEQYF

size: -
D: TRBD2
J: TRBJ2-1
V: TRBV30
DNA: TGTGCCTGGAGTGCCAGACCCCAGACCCCCGGGACTAGCGGGAATAGCCGGATATCGCTAATTGAGTTCTTC
CDR3: CAWSARPQTPGTSGNSRISLIEFF

size: -
D: -
J: TRBJ1-5
V: TRBV27
DNA: TGTGCCAGCAGTTTATCCCCGGATCAGCCCCAGCATTTT
CDR3: CASSLSPDQPQHF

size: -
D: -
J: TRBJ1-4
V: TRBV7-2
DNA: TGTGCCAGCAGCCGCGGGGTTAATGAAAAACTGTTTTTT
CDR3: CASSRGVNEKLFF

size: -
D: -
J: TRBJ1-1
V: TRBV6-1
DNA: TGTGCCAGCAGTTTTCGACAGTTGAACACTGAAGCTTTCTTT
CDR3: CASSFRQLNTEAFF

size: -
D: TRBD2
J: TRBJ2-4
V: TRBV6-1
DNA: TGTGCCACCAGTAAAGCGGGAGGGAGGGCGAACATTCAGTACTTC
CDR3: CATSKAGGRANIQYF

size: -
D: TRBD1
J: TRBJ1-5
V: TRBV19
DNA: TGTGCCAGTAGTATAGGGGTGGTAGGGGGCGGACAGCCCCAGCATTTT
CDR3: CASSIGVVGGGQPQHF

size: -
D: -
J: TRBJ2-7
V: TRBV7-2
DNA: TGTGCCAGCAGCTTAATGGGGCCTGGGCTCGAGCAGTACTTC
CDR3: CASSLMGPGLEQYF

size: -
D: -
J: TRBJ1-1
V: TRBV19
DNA: TGTGCCAGTACCGTACTACAGGGTTTGTTGAACACTGAAGCTTTCTTT
CDR3: CASTVLQGLLNTEAFF

size: -
D: TRBD1
J: TRBJ2-5
V: TRBV5-1
DNA: TGCGCCAGCAGCCTACCACCAGGGGGCCGAGAGACCCAGTACTTC
CDR3: CASSLPPGGRETQYF

size: -
D: TRBD1
J: TRBJ1-1
V: TRBV2
DNA: TGTGCCAGCAGTGGGGCGACAGGGGTGGATGAAGCTTTCTTT
CDR3: CASSGATGVDEAFF

size: -
D: TRBD1
J: TRBJ2-7
V: TRBV29-1
DNA: TGCAGCGTGACAGGGGCTAGGTACGAGCAGTACTTC
CDR3: CSVTGARYEQYF

size: -
D: -
J: TRBJ2-3
V: TRBV27
DNA: TGTGCCAGCAGTTGGTACAATACGCAGTATTTT
CDR3: CASSWYNTQYF

size: -
D: TRBD1
J: TRBJ1-2
V: TRBV5-4
DNA: TGTGCCAGCAGCTTGGGGGGGGACAGCGTCTATGGCTACACCTTC
CDR3: CASSLGGDSVYGYTF

size: -
D: -
J: TRBJ2-3
V: TRBV7-6
DNA: TGTGCCAGCAGCTTACAGGAGGCTACAGATACGCAGTATTTT
CDR3: CASSLQEATDTQYF

size: -
D: -
J: TRBJ2-1
V: TRBV7-2
DNA: TGTGCCAGCAGCTTAGGACAGATTAAGCAGTTCTTC
CDR3: CASSLGQIKQFF

size: -
D: -
J: TRBJ2-1
V: TRBV4-3
DNA: TGCGCCAGCAGCCAAGATTATAACAGCTACAATGAGCAGTTCTTC
CDR3: CASSQDYNSYNEQFF

size: -
D: TRBD2
J: TRBJ2-7
V: TRBV11-3
DNA: TGTGCCAGCAGCTCTCCTAGCGGGAGCACCTACGAGCAGTACTTC
CDR3: CASSSPSGSTYEQYF

size: -
D: -
J: TRBJ2-7
V: TRBV6-1
DNA: TGTGCCAGCTCCCAGCGGGTTCCTACCTACGAGCAGTACTTC
CDR3: CASSQRVPTYEQYF

size: few
D: -
J: TRBJ1-1
V: TRBV6-6
DNA: TGTGCCAGCAGTTTCTCACCGGCAGGGCCGAACACTGAAGCTTTCTTT
CDR3: CASSFSPAGPNTEAFF

size: -
D: -
J: TRBJ1-1
V: TRBV2
DNA: TGTGCCAGCAGTCATAGGCGGGGGAACACTGAAGCTTTCTTT
CDR3: CASSHRRGNTEAFF

size: -
D: -
J: TRBJ1-1
V: TRBV10-2
DNA: TGCGCCAGCAGTGATAACGCCGGTCCTTTCACTGAAGCTTTCTTT
CDR3: CASSDNAGPFTEAFF

size: -
D: TRBD1
J: TRBJ1-2
V: TRBV5-8
DNA: TGTGCCAGCAGCTTGGGACAGGGGAACTATGGCTACACCTTC
CDR3: CASSLGQGNYGYTF

size: -
D: -
J: TRBJ2-1
V: TRBV4-2
DNA: TGTGCCAGCAGCCAAGATCTAGCGCCCGCCTCTGGCTCCTACAATGAGCAGTTCTTC
CDR3: CASSQDLAPASGSYNEQFF

size: -
D: TRBD1
J: TRBJ1-2
V: TRBV5-1
DNA: TGCGGAAGCAGCAGGCAGGGGGACGCCTTACGGGGCTACACCTTC
CDR3: CGSSRQGDALRGYTF

size: -
D: TRBD2
J: TRBJ2-5
V: TRBV7-6
DNA: TGTGCCAGCAGCCGGGGCGCGGGAGCTCTCCAAGAGACCCAGTACTTC
CDR3: CASSRGAGALQETQYF

size: -
D: -
J: TRBJ2-7
V: TRBV5-1
DNA: TGCGCCAGCAGCTTGGGTTCAGGGAACTCCTACGAGCAGTACTTC
CDR3: CASSLGSGNSYEQYF

size: -
D: -
J: TRBJ2-1
V: TRBV6-1
DNA: TGTGCCAGCGACAATAGGTGGAACTACAATGAGCAGTTCTTC
CDR3: CASDNRWNYNEQFF

size: -
D: -
J: TRBJ1-4
V: TRBV4-1
DNA: TGCGCCAGCAGCCAAAGGACAGTCACAACTAATGAAAAACTGTTTTTT
CDR3: CASSQRTVTTNEKLFF

size: -
D: -
J: TRBJ1-5
V: TRBV2
DNA: TGTGCCAGCAGCCAGGGAACAAAAGAGCCCCAGCATTTT
CDR3: CASSQGTKEPQHF

size: -
D: -
J: TRBJ2-5
V: TRBV11-3
DNA: TGTGCCAGCAGCTCGACTCGGGGGGCGTCGGAGACCCAGTACTTC
CDR3: CASSSTRGASETQYF

size: once
D: -
J: TRBJ2-3
V: TRBV5-6
DNA: TGTGCCAGCAGCTTGGTTACGAGCGTTCGGAGAACAGATACGCAGTATTTT
CDR3: CASSLVTSVRRTDTQYF

size: -
D: TRBD2
J: TRBJ2-3
V: TRBV18
DNA: TGTGCCAGCTCCACTAGCGGGAGAGTGACAGATACGCAGTATTTT
CDR3: CASSTSGRVTDTQYF

size: -
D: -
J: TRBJ1-2
V: TRBV6-5
DNA: TGTGCCAGCAGTACCGGGACACCGTATGGCTACACCTTC
CDR3: CASSTGTPYGYTF

size: few
D: -
J: TRBJ2-3
V: TRBV4-3
DNA: TGCGCCAGCAGCCAAGATTGGTCAAGCGGCACAGATACGCAGTATTTT
CDR3: CASSQDWSSGTDTQYF

size: -
D: -
J: TRBJ1-2
V: TRBV19
DNA: TGTGCCAGTAGTATGGCCGGGAGATATGGCTACACCTTC
CDR3: CASSMAGRYGYTF